This TCR beta chain was recorded in a study of blood T cell repertoires in COVID-19. Turning to the study itself: T cells, B-cell-depleted T cells, or PBMCs supplied cDNA or gDNA.

Only one count was recorded for this clone. An end of the junction does not agree with germline; a read error may underlie this. The assay was immunoSEQ multiplex PCR, and TCRdb's table has in-frame clones only and misses some. The repertoire holds 260,000 or so clones, with roughly 90% as singletons. The CDR3 has 16 residues. Germline CDR1 is MNHEY and CDR2 is SVGEGT. The sequence was obtained from a human donor in a cohort sampled during active COVID-19. The material sequenced was peripheral blood. V and J are TRBV6-2 or TRBV6-3 and TRBJ2-3; unclear D gene. CDR3 in amino acids: CASSDSTRLPTDTQYF. CDR3 in DNA: TGTGCCAGCAGTGACTCTACTCGTCTCCCCACAGATACGCAGTATTTT.